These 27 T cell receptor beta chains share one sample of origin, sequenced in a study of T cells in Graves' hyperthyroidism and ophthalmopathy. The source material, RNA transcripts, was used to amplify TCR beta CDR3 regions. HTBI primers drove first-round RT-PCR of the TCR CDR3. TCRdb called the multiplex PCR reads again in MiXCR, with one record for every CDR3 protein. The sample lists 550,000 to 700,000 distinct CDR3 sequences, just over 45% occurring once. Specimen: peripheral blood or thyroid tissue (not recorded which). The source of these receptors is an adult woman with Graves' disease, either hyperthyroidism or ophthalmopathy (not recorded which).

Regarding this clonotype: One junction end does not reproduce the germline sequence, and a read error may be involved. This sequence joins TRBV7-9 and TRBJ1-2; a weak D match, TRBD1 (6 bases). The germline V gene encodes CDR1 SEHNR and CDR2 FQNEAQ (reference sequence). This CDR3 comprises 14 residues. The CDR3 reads CASSRDGQNDGYTF. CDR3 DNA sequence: TGCGCCAGCAGCCGAGATGGACAGAATGATGGCTACACCTTC.

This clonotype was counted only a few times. This CDR3 reads CASSPYRSEGYTF. CDR3 nucleotides: TGTGCCAGCTCACCATACAGGAGCGAGGGCTACACCTTC. The chain has TRBV18 and TRBJ1-2; the D gene is possibly TRBD1 (5 bases). The CDR3 spans 13 residues. Trimming took off 2 bases at V and 8 bases at J, with 12 bases between the two ends. CDR1 is KGHSH and CDR2 is LQKENI in the germline V gene.

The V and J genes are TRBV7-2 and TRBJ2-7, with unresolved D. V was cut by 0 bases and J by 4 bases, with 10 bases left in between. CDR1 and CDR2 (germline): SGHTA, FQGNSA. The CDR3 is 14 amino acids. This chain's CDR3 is CASSLAVKQYEQYF. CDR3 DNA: TGTGCCAGCAGCTTAGCGGTGAAGCAGTACGAGCAGTACTTC.

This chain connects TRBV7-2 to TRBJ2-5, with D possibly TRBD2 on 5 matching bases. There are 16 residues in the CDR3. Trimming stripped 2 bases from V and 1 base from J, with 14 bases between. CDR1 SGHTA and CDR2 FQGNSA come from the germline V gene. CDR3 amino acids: CASSLRAIAPQETQYF. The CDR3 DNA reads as TGTGCCAGCAGCTTAAGAGCTATAGCGCCCCAAGAGACCCAGTACTTC. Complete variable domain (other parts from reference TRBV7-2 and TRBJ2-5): GAGVSQSPSNKVTEKGKDVELRCDPISGHTALYWYRQSLGQGLEFLIYFQGNSAPDKSGLPSDRFSAERTGGSVSTLTIQRTQQEDSAVYLCASSLRAIAPQETQYFGPGTRLLVL.

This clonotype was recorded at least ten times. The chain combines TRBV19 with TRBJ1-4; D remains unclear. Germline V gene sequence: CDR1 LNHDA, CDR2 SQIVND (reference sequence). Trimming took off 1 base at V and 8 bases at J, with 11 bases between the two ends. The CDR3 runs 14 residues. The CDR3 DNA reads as TGTGCCAGTAGTATAGTGTCGTCAATCGAAAAACTGTTTTTT. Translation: CASSIVSSIEKLFF.

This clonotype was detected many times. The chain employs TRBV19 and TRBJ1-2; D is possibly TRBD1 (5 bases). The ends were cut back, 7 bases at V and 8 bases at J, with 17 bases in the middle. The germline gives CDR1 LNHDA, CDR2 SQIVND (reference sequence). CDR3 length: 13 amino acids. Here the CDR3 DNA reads TGTGCCAGTATCGGAGGGGAATTTTGGGGCTACACCTTC. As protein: CASIGGEFWGYTF.

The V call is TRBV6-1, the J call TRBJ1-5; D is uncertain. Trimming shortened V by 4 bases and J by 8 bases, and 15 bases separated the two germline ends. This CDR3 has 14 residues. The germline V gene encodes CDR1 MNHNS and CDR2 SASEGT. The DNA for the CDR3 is TGTGCCAGCAGTGCTGGTCAGGCCTTGAAGCCCCAGCATTTT. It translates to CASSAGQALKPQHF.

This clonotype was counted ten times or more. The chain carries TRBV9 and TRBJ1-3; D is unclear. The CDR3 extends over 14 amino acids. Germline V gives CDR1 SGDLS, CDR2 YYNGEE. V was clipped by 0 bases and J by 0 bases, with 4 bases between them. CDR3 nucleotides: TGTGCCAGCAGCGTAGAGAGCTCTGGAAACACCATATATTTT. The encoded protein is CASSVESSGNTIYF.

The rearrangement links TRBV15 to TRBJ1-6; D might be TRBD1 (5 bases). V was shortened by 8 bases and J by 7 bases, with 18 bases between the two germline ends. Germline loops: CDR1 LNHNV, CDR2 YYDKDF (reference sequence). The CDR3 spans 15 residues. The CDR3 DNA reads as TGTGCCACCGCGGACGAACGGGACTCCAATTCACCCCTCCACTTT. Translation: CATADERDSNSPLHF.

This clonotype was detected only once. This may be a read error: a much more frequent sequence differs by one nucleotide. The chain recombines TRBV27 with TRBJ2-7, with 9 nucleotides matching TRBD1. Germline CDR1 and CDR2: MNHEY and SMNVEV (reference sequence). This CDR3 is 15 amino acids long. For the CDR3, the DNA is TGTACCAGCAGTCCCGGGACAGGGAGTTACCACGAGCAGTACTTC. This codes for CTSSPGTGSYHEQYF.

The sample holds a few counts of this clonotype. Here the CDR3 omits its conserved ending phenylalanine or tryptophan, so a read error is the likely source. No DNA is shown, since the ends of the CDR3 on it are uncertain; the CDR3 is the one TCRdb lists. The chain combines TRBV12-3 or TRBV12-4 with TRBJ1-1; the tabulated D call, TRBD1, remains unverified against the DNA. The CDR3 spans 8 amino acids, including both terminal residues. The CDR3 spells CASSRTGM.

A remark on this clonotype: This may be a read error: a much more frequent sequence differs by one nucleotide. CDR3 residues: CANSLFHFDSPYYEQYF. CDR3 nucleotides: TGTGCCAACAGTTTATTTCATTTCGACAGTCCCTATTACGAGCAGTACTTC. V gene TRBV12-3 or TRBV12-4 combines with J gene TRBJ2-7, with D tentatively TRBD1 (5 bases). This CDR3 region has 17 residues.

Here the CDR3 DNA reads TGTGCCATCAGTGCGGACCGGGATGAGCAGTACTTC. It codes for CAISADRDEQYF. The J gene is TRBJ2-7, the V gene TRBV10-3; the D gene is possibly TRBD2 (5 bases). With 4 bases removed from V and 7 bases from J, the gap between germline ends came to 11 bases. CDR1 ENHRY and CDR2 SYGVKD come from the germline V gene. The CDR3 contains 12 residues.

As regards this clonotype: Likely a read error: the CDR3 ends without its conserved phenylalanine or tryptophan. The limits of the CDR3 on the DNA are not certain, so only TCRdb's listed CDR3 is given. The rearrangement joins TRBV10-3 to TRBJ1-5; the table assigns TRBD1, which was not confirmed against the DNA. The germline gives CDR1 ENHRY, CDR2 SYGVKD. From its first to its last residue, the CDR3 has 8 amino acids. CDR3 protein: CATMKLAG.

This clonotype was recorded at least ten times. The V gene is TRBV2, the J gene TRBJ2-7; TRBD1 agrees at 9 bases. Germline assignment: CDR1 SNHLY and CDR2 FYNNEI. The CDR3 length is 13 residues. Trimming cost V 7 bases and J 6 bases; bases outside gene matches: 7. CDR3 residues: CASKVTGGSEQYF. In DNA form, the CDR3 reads TGTGCCAGCAAGGTAACAGGGGGCTCCGAGCAGTACTTC. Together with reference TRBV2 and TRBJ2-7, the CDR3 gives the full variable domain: EPEVTQTPSHQVTQMGQEVILRCVPISNHLYFYWYRQILGQKVEFLVSFYNNEISEKSEIFDDQFSVERPDGSNFTLKIRSTKLEDSAMYFCASKVTGGSEQYFGPGTRLTVT.

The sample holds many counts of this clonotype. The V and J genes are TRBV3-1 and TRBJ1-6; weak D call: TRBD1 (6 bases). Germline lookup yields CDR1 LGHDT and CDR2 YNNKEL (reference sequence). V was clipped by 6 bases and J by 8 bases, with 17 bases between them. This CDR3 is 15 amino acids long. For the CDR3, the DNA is TGTGCCAGCAGTAGGACAGTGGGTGGGGATTCACCCCTCCACTTT. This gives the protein CASSRTVGGDSPLHF. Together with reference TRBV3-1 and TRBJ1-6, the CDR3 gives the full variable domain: DTAVSQTPKYLVTQMGNDKSIKCEQNLGHDTMYWYKQDSKKFLKIMFSYNNKELIINETVPNRFSPKSPDKAHLNLHINSLELGDSAVYFCASSRTVGGDSPLHFGNGTRLTVT.

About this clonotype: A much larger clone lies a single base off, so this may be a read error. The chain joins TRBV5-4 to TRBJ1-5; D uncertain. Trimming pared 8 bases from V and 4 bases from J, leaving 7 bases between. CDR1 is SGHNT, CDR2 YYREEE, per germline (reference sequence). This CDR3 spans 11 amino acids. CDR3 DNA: TGTGCCAGGAAGGGAAATCAGCCCCAGCATTTT. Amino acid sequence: CARKGNQPQHF.

As DNA, the CDR3 is TGTGCCAGTAGTATAGGGCGGGGGGCCAACGTCCTGACTTTC. It codes for CASSIGRGANVLTF. J is TRBJ2-6 and V is TRBV19, with unresolved D. The CDR3 contains 14 residues. CDR1 is LNHDA and CDR2 is SQIVND in the germline V gene (reference sequence). Deletions cut 1 base from V and 4 bases from J, with 5 bases between.

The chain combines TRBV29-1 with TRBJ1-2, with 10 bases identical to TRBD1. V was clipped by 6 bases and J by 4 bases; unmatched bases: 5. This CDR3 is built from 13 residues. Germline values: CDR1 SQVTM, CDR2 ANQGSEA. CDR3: CSVYRDRGYGYTF. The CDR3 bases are TGCAGCGTCTACCGGGACAGGGGCTATGGCTACACCTTC.

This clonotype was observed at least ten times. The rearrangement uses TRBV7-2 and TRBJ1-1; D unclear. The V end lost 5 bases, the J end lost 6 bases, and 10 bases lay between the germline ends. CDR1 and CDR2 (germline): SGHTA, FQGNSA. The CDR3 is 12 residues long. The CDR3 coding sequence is TGTGCCAGCAGCGAACTGGGCCCTGAAGCTTTCTTT. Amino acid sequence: CASSELGPEAFF.

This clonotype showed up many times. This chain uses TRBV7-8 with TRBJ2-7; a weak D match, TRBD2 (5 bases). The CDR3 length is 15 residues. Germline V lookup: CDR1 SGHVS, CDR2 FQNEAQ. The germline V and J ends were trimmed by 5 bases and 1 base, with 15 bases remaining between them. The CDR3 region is CASSPLAGPSYEQYF. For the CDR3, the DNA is TGTGCCAGCAGCCCCCTCGCGGGCCCTTCCTACGAGCAGTACTTC.

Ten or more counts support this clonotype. The CDR3 protein is CATADRASAEAFF. CDR3 DNA sequence: TGTGCCACCGCGGACAGGGCGTCTGCTGAAGCTTTCTTT. This chain joins TRBV15 and TRBJ1-1; 8 nucleotides align to TRBD1. CDR1 LNHNV and CDR2 YYDKDF come from the germline V gene (reference sequence). This CDR3 contains 13 residues. V dropped 8 bases and J dropped 6; count of bases not matched to a gene: 8.

CDR3 residues: CASRNTGDQPQHF. As DNA, the CDR3 is TGTGCCAGCAGGAACACAGGGGATCAGCCCCAGCATTTT. The gene calls are TRBV7-8 and TRBJ1-5, with 7 bases that match TRBD1. The CDR3 runs to 13 residues. V trimming: 6 bases; J trimming: 5 bases; junction bases outside the gene matches: 4. Per germline, CDR1 SGHVS and CDR2 FQNEAQ.

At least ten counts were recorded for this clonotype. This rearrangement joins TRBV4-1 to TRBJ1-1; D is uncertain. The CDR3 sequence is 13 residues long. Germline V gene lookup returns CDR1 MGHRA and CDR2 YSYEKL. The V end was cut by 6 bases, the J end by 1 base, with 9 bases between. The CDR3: CASRTISNTEAFF. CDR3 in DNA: TGCGCCAGCAGGACTATCTCGAACACTGAAGCTTTCTTT.

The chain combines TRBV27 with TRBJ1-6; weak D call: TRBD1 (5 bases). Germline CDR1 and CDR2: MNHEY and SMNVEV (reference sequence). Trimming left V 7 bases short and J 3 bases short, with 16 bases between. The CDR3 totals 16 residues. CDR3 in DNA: TGTGCCAGCAAGTCTCCCTCAGGGTACTATAATTCACCCCTCCACTTT. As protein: CASKSPSGYYNSPLHF.

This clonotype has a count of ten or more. CDR3 DNA sequence: TGCGCCAGCAGCCAACCCACCGGGACAGTCAATGGCTACACCTTC. Translation: CASSQPTGTVNGYTF. V and J are TRBV4-1 and TRBJ1-2; 7 bases agree with TRBD1. Germline CDR1 and CDR2: MGHRA and YSYEKL. V shed 2 bases, J shed 6 bases, and the junction held 9 bases outside the gene matches. The CDR3 runs to 15 residues.

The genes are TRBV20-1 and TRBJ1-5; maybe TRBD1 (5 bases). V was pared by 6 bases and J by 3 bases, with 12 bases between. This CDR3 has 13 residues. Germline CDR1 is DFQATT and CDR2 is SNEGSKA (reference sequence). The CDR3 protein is CSAERGPNQPQHF. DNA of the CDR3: TGCAGTGCGGAAAGGGGCCCCAATCAGCCCCAGCATTTT.